This entry describes one TCR beta chain. It was during active infection that Seattle patients were enrolled and then longitudinally followed. This entry comes from a study of blood T cell repertoires in COVID-19. V dropped 3 bases and J dropped 1 base, with 18 bases sitting between them. Per germline, CDR1 SGHAT and CDR2 FQNNGV. This CDR3 has 17 residues. Authors' analysis steps: Estimation of nucleated cell counts was performed using reference gene primer amplification. Clones were sequenced by immunoSEQ multiplex PCR, and TCRdb holds only the in-frame ones, with some missing. That table supplies the V and J calls and clone size; D and trimming were determined from the DNA. The sample includes about 150,000 clones, about 85% of them seen just once.

This TCR derives from a woman aged 70-85 years with COVID-19, enrolled during active disease. Sequenced material: peripheral blood. The chain uses TRBV11-2 and TRBJ2-5; tentative D call: TRBD2 (6 bases). CDR3 nucleotide sequence: TGTGCCAGCAGCTTCGTTAAGCGCGCGGGGTTCCAAGAGACCCAGTACTTC. It specifies CASSFVKRAGFQETQYF.